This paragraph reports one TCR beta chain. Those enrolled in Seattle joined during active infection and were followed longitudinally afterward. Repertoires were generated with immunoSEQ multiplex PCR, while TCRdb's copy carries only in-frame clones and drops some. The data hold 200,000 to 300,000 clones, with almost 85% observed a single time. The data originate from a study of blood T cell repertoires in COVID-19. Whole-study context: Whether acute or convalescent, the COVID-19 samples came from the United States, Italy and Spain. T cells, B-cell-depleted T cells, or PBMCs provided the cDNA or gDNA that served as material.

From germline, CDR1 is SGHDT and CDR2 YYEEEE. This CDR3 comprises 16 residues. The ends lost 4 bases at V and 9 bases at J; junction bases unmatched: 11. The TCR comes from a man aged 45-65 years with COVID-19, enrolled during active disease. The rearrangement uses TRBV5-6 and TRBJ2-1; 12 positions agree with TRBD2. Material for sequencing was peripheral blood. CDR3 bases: TGTGCCAGCAGCCTTCTAGCGGGGGGGCTGATGGGTGAGCAGTTCTTC. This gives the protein CASSLLAGGLMGEQFF.